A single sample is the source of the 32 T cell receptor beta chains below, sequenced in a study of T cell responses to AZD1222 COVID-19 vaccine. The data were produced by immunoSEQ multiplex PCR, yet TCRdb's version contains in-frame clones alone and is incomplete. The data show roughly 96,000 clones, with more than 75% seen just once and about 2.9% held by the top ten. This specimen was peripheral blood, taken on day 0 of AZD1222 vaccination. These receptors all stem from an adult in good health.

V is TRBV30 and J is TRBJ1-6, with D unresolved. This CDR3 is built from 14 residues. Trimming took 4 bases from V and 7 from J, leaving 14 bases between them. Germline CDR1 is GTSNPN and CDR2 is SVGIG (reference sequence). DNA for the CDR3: TGTGCCTGGAACGGTCCCACCGAGAATTCACCCCTCCACTTT. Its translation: CAWNGPTENSPLHF.

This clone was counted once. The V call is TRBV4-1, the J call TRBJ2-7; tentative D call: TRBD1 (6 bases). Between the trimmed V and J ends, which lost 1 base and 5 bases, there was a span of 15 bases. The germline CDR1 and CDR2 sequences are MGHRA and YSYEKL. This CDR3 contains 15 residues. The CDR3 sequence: CASSQAFGAGDEQYF. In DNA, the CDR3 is TGCGCCAGCAGCCAAGCCTTCGGGGCAGGGGACGAGCAGTACTTC.

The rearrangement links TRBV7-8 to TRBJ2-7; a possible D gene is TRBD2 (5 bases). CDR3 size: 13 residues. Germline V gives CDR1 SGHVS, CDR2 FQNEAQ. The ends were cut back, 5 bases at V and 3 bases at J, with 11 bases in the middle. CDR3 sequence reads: CASSLPRGYEQYF. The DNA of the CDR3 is TGTGCCAGCAGCCTACCTCGGGGCTACGAGCAGTACTTC.

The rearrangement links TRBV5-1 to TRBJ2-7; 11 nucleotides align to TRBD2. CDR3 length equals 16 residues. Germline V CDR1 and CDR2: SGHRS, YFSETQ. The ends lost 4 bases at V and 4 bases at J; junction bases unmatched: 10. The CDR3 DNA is TGCGCCAGCAGCCCCCCCGCTAGCGGGAGGTTTTACGAGCAGTACTTC. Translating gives CASSPPASGRFYEQYF.

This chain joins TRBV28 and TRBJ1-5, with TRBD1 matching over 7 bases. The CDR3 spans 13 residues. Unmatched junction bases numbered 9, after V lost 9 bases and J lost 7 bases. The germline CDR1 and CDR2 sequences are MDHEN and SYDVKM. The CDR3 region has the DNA TGTGCCAGTCGACAGGGTTCAGGACAGCCCCAGCATTTT. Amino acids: CASRQGSGQPQHF.

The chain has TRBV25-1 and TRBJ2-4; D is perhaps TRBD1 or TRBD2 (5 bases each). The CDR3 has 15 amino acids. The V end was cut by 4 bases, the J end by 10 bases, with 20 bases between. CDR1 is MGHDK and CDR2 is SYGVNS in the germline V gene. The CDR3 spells CASSGTGARVWIQYF. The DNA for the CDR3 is TGTGCCAGCAGTGGGACCGGGGCCAGGGTTTGGATTCAGTACTTC.

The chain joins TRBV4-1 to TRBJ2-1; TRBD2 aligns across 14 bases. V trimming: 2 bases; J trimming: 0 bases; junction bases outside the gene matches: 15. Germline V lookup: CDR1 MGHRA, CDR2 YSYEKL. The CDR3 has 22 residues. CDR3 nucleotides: TGCGCCAGCAGCCAAAGGCTTTCCGAGGGACTAGCGGGAGTGGACTCCTACAATGAGCAGTTCTTC. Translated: CASSQRLSEGLAGVDSYNEQFF.

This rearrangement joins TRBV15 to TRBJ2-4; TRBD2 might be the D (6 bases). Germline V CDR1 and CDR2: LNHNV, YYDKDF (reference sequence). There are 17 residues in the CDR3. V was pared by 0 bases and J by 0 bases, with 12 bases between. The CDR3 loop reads CATSRDLSGLAKNIQYF. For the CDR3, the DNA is TGTGCCACCAGCAGAGATCTTAGCGGCTTAGCCAAAAACATTCAGTACTTC. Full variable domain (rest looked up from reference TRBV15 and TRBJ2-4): DAMVIQNPRYQVTQFGKPVTLSCSQTLNHNVMYWYQQKSSQAPKLLFHYYDKDFNNEADTPDNFQSRRPNTSFCFLDIRSPGLGDTAMYLCATSRDLSGLAKNIQYFGAGTRLSVL.

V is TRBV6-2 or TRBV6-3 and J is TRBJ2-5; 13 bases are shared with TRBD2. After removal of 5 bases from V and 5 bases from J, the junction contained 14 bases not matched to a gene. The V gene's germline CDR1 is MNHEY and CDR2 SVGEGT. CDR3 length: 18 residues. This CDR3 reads CASSPGLAGDPFIETQYF. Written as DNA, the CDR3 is TGTGCCAGCAGTCCAGGACTAGCGGGAGACCCGTTCATCGAGACCCAGTACTTC.

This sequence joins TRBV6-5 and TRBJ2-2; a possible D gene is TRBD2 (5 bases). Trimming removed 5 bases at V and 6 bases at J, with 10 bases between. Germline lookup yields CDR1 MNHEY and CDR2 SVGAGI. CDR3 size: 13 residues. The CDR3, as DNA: TGTGCCAGCAGTACTAGTTACGCCGGGGAGCTGTTTTTT. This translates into CASSTSYAGELFF.

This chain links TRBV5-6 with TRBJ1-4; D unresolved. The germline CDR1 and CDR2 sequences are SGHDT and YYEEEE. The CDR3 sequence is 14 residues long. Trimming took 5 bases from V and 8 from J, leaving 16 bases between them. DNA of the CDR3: TGTGCCAGCAGAAAGGACGGCTTAGGAGAAAAACTGTTTTTT. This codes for CASRKDGLGEKLFF.

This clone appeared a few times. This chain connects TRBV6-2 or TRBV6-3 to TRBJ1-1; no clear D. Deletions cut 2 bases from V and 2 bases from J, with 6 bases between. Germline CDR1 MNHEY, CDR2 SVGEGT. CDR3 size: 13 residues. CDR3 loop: CASSYRDNTEAFF. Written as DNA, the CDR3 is TGTGCCAGCAGTTACAGGGATAACACTGAAGCTTTCTTT.

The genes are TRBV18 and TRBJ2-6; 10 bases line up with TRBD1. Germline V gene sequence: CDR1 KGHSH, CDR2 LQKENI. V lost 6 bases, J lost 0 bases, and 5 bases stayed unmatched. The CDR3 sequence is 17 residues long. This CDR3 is CASSRQGASSGANVLTF. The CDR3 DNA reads TGTGCCAGCTCTAGACAGGGGGCAAGCTCTGGGGCCAACGTCCTGACTTTC.

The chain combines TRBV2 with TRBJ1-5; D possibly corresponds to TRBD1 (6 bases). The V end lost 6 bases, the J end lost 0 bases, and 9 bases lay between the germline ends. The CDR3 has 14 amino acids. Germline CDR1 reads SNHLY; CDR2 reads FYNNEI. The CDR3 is CASRGHNSNQPQHF. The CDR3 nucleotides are TGTGCCAGCAGGGGACACAATAGCAATCAGCCCCAGCATTTT.

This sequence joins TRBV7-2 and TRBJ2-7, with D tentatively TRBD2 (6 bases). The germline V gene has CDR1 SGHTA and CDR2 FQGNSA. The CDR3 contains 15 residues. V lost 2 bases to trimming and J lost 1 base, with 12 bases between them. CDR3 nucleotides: TGTGCCAGCAGCTTATCAGCGGGCCCTTCCTACGAGCAGTACTTC. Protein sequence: CASSLSAGPSYEQYF. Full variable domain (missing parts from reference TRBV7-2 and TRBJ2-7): GAGVSQSPSNKVTEKGKDVELRCDPISGHTALYWYRQSLGQGLEFLIYFQGNSAPDKSGLPSDRFSAERTGGSVSTLTIQRTQQEDSAVYLCASSLSAGPSYEQYFGPGTRLTVT.

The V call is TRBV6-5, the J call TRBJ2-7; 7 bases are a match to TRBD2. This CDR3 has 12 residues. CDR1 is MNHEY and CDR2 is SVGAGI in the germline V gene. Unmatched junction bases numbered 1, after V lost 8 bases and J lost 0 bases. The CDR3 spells CASRDYSYEQYF. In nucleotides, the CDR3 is TGTGCCAGCCGGGACTACTCCTACGAGCAGTACTTC.

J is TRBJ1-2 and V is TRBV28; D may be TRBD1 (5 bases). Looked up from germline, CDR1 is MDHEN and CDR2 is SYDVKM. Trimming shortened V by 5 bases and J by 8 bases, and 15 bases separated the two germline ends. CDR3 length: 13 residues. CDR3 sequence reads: CASSPRGILGYTF. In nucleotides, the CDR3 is TGTGCCAGCAGTCCACGGGGGATTTTAGGCTACACCTTC.

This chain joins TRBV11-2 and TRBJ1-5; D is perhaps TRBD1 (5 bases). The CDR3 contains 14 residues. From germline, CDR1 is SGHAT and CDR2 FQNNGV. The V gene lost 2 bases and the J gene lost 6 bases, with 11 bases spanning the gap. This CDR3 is CASSLIWGPQPQHF. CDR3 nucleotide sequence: TGTGCCAGCAGCTTAATTTGGGGACCTCAGCCCCAGCATTTT.

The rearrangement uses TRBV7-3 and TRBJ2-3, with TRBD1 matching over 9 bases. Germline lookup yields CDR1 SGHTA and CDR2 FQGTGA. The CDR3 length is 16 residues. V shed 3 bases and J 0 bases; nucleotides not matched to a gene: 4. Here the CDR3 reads CASSFSTGGSTDTQYF. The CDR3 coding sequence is TGTGCCAGCAGCTTCTCGACAGGGGGGAGCACAGATACGCAGTATTTT.

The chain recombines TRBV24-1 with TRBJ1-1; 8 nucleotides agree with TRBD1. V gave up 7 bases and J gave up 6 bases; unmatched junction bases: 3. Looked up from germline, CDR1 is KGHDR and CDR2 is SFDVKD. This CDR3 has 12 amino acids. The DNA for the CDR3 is TGTGCCACCAGACAGGGGGGAGCTGAAGCTTTCTTT. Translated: CATRQGGAEAFF.

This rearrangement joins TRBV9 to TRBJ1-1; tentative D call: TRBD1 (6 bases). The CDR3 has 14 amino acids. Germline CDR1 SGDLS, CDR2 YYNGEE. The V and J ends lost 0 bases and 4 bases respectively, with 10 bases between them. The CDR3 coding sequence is TGTGCCAGCAGCGTAGACAGGGTATTCACTGAAGCTTTCTTT. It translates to CASSVDRVFTEAFF.

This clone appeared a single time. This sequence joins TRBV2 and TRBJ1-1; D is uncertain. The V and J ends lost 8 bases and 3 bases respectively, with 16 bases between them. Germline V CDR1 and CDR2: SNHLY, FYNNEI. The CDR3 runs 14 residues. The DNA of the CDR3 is TGTGCCAGCCTGGATCGGGGTCAGGACACTGAAGCTTTCTTT. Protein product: CASLDRGQDTEAFF.

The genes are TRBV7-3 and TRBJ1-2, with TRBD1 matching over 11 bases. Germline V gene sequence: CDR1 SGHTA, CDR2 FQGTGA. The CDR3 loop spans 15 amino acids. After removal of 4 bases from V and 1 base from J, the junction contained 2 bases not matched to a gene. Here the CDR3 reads CASSWTGGDNYGYTF. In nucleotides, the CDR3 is TGTGCCAGCAGCTGGACAGGGGGCGATAACTATGGCTACACCTTC.

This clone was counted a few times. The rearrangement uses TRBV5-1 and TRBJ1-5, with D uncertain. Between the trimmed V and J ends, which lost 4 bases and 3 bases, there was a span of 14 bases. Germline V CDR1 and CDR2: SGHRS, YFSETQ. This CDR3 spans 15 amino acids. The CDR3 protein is CASSTGSGFNQPQHF. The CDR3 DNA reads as TGCGCCAGCAGCACGGGCAGCGGGTTCAATCAGCCCCAGCATTTT.

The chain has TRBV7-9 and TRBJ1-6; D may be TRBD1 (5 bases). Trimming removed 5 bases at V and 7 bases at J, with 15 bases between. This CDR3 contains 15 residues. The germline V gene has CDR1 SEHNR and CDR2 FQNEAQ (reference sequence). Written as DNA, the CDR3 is TGTGCCAGCAGCCTAACCGGGACCCTAAATTCACCCCTCCACTTT. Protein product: CASSLTGTLNSPLHF.

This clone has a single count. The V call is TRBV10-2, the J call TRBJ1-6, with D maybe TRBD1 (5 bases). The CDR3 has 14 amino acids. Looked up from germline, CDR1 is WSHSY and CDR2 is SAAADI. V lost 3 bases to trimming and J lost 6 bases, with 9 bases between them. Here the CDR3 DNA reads TGCGCCAGCAGTGATGGAGGGGCTAATTCACCCCTCCACTTT. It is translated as CASSDGGANSPLHF.

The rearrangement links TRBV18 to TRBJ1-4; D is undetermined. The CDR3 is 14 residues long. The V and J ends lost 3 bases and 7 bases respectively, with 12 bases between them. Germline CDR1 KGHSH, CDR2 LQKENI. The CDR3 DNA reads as TGTGCCAGCTCACCCGGAAGTGTAAGTGAAAAACTGTTTTTT. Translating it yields CASSPGSVSEKLFF.

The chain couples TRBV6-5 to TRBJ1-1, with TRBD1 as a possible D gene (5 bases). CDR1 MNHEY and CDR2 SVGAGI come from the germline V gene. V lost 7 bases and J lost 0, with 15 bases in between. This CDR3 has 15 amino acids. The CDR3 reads CASNRQTAVNTEAFF. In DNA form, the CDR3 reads TGTGCCAGCAATAGACAGACAGCGGTGAACACTGAAGCTTTCTTT.

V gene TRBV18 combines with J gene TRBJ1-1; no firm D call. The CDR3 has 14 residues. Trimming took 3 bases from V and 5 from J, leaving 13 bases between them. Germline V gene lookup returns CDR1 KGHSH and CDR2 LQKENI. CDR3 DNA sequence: TGTGCCAGCTCACCCGCGACCCGTGGAACTGAAGCTTTCTTT. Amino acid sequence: CASSPATRGTEAFF.

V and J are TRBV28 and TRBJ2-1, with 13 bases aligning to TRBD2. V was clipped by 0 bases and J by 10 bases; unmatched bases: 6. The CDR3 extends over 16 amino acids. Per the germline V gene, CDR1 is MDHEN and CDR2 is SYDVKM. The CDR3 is CASSLWGLAGTAEQFF. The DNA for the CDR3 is TGTGCCAGCAGTTTATGGGGACTAGCGGGGACGGCCGAGCAGTTCTTC.

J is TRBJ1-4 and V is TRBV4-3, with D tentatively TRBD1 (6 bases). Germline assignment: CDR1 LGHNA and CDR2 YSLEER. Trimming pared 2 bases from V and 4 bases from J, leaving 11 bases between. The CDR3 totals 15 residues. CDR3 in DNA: TGCGCCAGCAGCCAAATGACAGGTCTTAATGAAAAACTGTTTTTT. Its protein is CASSQMTGLNEKLFF.

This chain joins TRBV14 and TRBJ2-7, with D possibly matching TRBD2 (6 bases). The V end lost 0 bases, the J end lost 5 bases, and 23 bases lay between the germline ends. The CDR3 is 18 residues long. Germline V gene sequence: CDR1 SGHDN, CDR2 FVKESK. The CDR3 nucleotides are TGTGCCAGCAGCCAAGATAGGCGGGCATCTAGCGATACTGACGAGCAGTACTTC. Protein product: CASSQDRRASSDTDEQYF.